A single T cell receptor beta chain is shown here with its context. No antigen is known for it. The sample is drawn from a study of OX40 agonist ivuxolimab in advanced cancers. Study background: Every 2 weeks, patients got intravenous ivuxolimab at one of six dose levels (0.01-10 mg/kg).

Study-level results: With doses of 0.1 to 3.0 mg/kg, CD4+ and CD8+ blood T cells had undergone clonal expansion by week 6.

The assay was immunoSEQ multiplex PCR, and TCRdb's table has in-frame clones only and misses some. This sample has tens of thousands of clones, with around 81% found just once. This CDR3 has 15 residues. V gave up 1 base and J gave up 1 base, with 8 bases separating them. The germline gives CDR1 SGHAT, CDR2 FQNNGV. This chain uses TRBV11-2 with TRBJ1-5, with D unclear. The sequence was obtained from an adult with an advanced solid tumor such as melanoma, head and neck, liver or kidney cancer. The sequencing here drew on CD4+ or CD8+ T cells sorted from blood, taken in a trial of the OX40 agonist ivuxolimab. DNA for the CDR3: TGTGCCAGCAGCTTAGGTTGGGGAAGCAATCAGCCCCAGCATTTT. Translated: CASSLGWGSNQPQHF.